A selection of T cell receptor beta chains follows, all from one sample in a study of T cells in Graves' hyperthyroidism and ophthalmopathy. MiXCR, run by TCRdb on the multiplex PCR reads, gives a single entry per CDR3 protein. The table has fewer than 450,000 distinct CDR3 sequences, around 15% seen once; the top ten hold approximately 19%. Sequenced: blood. Receptors were obtained from a woman aged 55-69 years with Graves' ophthalmopathy. The CDR3 runs from the conserved cysteine through the conserved F or W. The D gene is left open where the match is weak. Rows give clone size only sometimes, using once, few, many, or a class for an expanded clone.

CDR3: CASSLEGAHDGYTF
DNA: TGTGCCAGCAGTTTAGAGGGGGCGCACGATGGCTACACCTTC
J: TRBJ1-2
V: TRBV28
size: many
D: TRBD1

CDR3: CASSLSMGRALNQPQHF
DNA: TGTGCCAGCAGTTTATCTATGGGCAGGGCCCTCAATCAGCCCCAGCATTTT
J: TRBJ1-5
V: TRBV28
size: many
D: NA

CDR3: CAISGEISYNEQFF
DNA: TGTGCCATCAGTGGGGAGATCTCCTACAATGAGCAGTTCTTC
J: TRBJ2-1
V: TRBV10-3
size: NA
D: NA

CDR3: CSVEGEFDYGYTF
DNA: TGCAGCGTTGAAGGGGAATTCGACTATGGCTACACCTTC
J: TRBJ1-2
V: TRBV29-1
size: NA
D: NA

CDR3: CASSLGTSGGADTQYF
DNA: TGTGCCAGCAGCCTAGGGACTAGCGGAGGGGCAGATACGCAGTATTTT
J: TRBJ2-3
V: TRBV11-2
size: NA
D: TRBD2

CDR3: CAPNAAETNTGELFF
DNA: TGTGCCCCAAACGCGGCAGAGACGAACACCGGGGAGCTGTTTTTT
J: TRBJ2-2
V: TRBV7-9
size: few
D: NA

CDR3: CASSRGQPNSGNTIYF
DNA: TGCGCCAGCAGTAGAGGACAGCCAAACTCTGGAAACACCATATATTTT
J: TRBJ1-3
V: TRBV10-2
size: many
D: NA

CDR3: CASSFSGTGPEKLFF
DNA: TGCGCCAGCAGCTTCAGCGGGACAGGGCCCGAAAAACTGTTTTTT
J: TRBJ1-4
V: TRBV5-1
size: NA
D: TRBD1

CDR3: CASSVGATENYGYTF
DNA: TGTGCCAGCAGCGTAGGGGCGACGGAGAACTATGGCTACACCTTC
J: TRBJ1-2
V: TRBV9
size: few
D: NA

CDR3: CASKNRWNEQFF
DNA: TGTGCCAGCAAAAACCGTTGGAATGAGCAGTTCTTC
J: TRBJ2-1
V: TRBV2
size: NA
D: NA

CDR3: CASSRLALDEQFF
DNA: TGTGCCAGCAGCCGACTAGCCCTCGATGAGCAGTTCTTC
J: TRBJ2-1
V: TRBV11-3
size: few
D: TRBD2

CDR3: CASSQDRVGTEAFF
DNA: TGCGCCAGCAGCCAAGACAGGGTCGGCACTGAAGCTTTCTTT
J: TRBJ1-1
V: TRBV4-1
size: many
D: NA

CDR3: CASTPAVEGYNEQFF
DNA: TGTGCCAGCACCCCTGCCGTCGAGGGGTACAATGAGCAGTTCTTC
J: TRBJ2-1
V: TRBV7-9
size: NA
D: NA

CDR3: CASSLDGAGYGYTF
DNA: TGTGCCAGCAGTTTAGATGGGGCGGGCTATGGCTACACCTTC
J: TRBJ1-2
V: TRBV12-3/TRBV12-4
size: few
D: NA

CDR3: CASSLSPLAGGGTGELFF
DNA: TGCGCCAGCAGCTTGTCTCCTCTAGCGGGAGGGGGAACCGGGGAGCTGTTTTTT
J: TRBJ2-2
V: TRBV5-1
size: NA
D: TRBD2

CDR3: CASSSPGGGPMNTEAFF
DNA: TGTGCCAGCAGTTCCCCCGGGGGGGGACCGATGAACACTGAAGCTTTCTTT
J: TRBJ1-1
V: TRBV12-3/TRBV12-4
size: many
D: NA

CDR3: CASSSVHWGRAFNQPQHF
DNA: TGTGCCAGCAGCTCCGTACACTGGGGACGGGCCTTTAATCAGCCCCAGCATTTT
J: TRBJ1-5
V: TRBV28
size: many
D: NA

CDR3: CSARADPAGELFF
DNA: TGCAGTGCTAGAGCCGACCCCGCCGGGGAGCTGTTTTTT
J: TRBJ2-2
V: TRBV20-1
size: many
D: NA

CDR3: CASSSSTWGPQHF
DNA: TGTGCCAGCAGTTCGTCCACGTGGGGGCCCCAGCATTTT
J: TRBJ1-5
V: TRBV2
size: many
D: NA

CDR3: CASSLTGTGALMNTEAFF
DNA: TGTGCCAGTAGTCTTACCGGGACAGGGGCCCTTATGAACACTGAAGCTTTCTTT
J: TRBJ1-1
V: TRBV19
size: few
D: TRBD1